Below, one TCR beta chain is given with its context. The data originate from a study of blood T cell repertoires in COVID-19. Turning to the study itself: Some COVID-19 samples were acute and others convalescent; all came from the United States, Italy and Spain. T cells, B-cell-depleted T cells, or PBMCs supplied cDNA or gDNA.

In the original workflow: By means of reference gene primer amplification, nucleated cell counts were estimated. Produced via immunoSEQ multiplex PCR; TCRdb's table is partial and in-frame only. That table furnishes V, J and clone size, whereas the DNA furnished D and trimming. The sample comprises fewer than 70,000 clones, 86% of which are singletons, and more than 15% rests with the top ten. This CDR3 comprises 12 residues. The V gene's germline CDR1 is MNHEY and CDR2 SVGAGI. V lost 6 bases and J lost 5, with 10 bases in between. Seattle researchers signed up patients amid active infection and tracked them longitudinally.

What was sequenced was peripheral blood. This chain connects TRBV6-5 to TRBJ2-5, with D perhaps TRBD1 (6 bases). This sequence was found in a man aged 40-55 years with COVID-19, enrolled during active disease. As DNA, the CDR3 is TGTGCCAGCAGCACAGGGATTGAGACCCAGTACTTC. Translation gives CASSTGIETQYF.